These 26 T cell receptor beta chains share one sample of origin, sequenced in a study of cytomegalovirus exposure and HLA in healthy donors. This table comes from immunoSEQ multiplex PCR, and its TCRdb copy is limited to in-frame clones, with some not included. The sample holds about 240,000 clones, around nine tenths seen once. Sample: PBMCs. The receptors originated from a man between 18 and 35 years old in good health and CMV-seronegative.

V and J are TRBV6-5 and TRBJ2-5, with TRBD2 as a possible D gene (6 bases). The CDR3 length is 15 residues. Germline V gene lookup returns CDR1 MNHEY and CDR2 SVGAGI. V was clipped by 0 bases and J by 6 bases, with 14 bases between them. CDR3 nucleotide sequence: TGTGCCAGCAGTTACTCGACTAGTCCGTCCCAGACCCAGTACTTC. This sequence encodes CASSYSTSPSQTQYF.

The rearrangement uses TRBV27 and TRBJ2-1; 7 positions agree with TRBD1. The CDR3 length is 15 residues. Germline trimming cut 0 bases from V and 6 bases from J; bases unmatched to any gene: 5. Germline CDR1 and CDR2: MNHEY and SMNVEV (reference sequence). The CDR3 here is CASSLSTTGVNEQFF. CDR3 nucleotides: TGTGCCAGCAGTTTATCAACTACAGGGGTCAATGAGCAGTTCTTC.

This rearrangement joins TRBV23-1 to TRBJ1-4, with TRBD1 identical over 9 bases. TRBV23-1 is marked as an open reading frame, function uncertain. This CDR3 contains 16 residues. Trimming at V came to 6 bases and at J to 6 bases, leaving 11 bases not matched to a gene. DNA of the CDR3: TGCGCCAGCAGCCGGGGGACAGGGAAGTGGGATGAAAAACTGTTTTTT. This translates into CASSRGTGKWDEKLFF.

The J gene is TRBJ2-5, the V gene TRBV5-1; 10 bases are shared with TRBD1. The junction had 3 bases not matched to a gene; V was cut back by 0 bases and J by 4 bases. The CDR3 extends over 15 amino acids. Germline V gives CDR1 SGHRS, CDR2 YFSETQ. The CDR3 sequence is CASSLVGTGVETQYF. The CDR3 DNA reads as TGCGCCAGCAGCTTGGTCGGGACAGGGGTAGAGACCCAGTACTTC.

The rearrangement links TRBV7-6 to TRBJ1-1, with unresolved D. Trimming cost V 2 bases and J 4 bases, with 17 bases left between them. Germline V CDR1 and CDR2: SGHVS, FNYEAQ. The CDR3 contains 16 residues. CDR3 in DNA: TGTGCCAGCAGCTTAACTCCCCGAAGCTCTCTCACTGAAGCTTTCTTT. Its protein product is CASSLTPRSSLTEAFF.

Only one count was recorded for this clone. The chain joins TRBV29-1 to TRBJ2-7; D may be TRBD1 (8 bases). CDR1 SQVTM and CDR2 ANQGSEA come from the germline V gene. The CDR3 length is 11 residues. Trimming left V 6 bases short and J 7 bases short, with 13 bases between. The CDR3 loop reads CSVTGEGEQYF. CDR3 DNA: TGCAGCGTGACAGGGGAGGGGGAGCAGTACTTC.

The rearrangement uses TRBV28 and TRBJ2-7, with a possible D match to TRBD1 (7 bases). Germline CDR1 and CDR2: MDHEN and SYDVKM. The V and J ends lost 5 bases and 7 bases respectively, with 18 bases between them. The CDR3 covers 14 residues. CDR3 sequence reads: CASSPPPGGREQYF. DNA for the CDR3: TGTGCCAGCAGTCCCCCCCCAGGGGGGAGGGAGCAGTACTTC.

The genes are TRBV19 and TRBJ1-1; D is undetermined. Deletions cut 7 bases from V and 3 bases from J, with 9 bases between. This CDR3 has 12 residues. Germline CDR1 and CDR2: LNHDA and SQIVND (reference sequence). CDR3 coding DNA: TGTGCCAGTACGATCGGGGACACTGAAGCTTTCTTT. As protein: CASTIGDTEAFF.

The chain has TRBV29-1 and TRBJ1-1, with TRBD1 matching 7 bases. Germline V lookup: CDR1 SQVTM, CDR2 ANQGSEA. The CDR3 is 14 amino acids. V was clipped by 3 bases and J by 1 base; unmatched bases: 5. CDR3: CSVDPTGTNTEAFF. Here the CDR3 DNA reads TGCAGCGTTGACCCGACAGGGACGAACACTGAAGCTTTCTTT. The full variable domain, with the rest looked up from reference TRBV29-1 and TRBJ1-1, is SAVISQKPSRDICQRGTSLTIQCQVDSQVTMMFWYRQQPGQSLTLIATANQGSEATYESGFVIDKFPISRPNLTFSTLTVSNMSPEDSSIYLCSVDPTGTNTEAFFGQGTRLTVV.

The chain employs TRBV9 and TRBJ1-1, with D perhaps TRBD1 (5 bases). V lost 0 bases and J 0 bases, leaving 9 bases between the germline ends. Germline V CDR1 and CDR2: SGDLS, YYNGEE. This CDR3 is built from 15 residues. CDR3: CASSVERGLNTEAFF. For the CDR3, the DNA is TGTGCCAGCAGCGTAGAAAGGGGATTGAACACTGAAGCTTTCTTT.

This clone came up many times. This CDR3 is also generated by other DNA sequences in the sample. The CDR3 reads CASSFSGAYNEQFF. The DNA for the CDR3 is TGCGCCAGCAGCTTTAGCGGCGCCTACAATGAGCAGTTCTTC. The chain joins TRBV5-1 to TRBJ2-1, with D possibly TRBD2 on 6 matching bases. This CDR3 is built from 14 residues. The germline CDR1 and CDR2 sequences are SGHRS and YFSETQ. Trimming took 2 bases from V and 2 from J, leaving 8 bases between them.

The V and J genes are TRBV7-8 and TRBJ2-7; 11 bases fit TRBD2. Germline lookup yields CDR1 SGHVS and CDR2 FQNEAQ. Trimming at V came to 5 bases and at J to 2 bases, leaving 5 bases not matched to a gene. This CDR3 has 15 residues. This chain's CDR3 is CASSVGTSGTYEQYF. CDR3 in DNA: TGTGCCAGCAGCGTTGGGACTAGCGGAACCTACGAGCAGTACTTC.

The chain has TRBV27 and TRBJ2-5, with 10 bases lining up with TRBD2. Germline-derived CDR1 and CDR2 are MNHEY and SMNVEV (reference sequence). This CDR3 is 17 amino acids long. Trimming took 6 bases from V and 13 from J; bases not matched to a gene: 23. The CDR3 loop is CASSPSAGAGGPPPGYF. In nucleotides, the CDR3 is TGTGCCAGCAGCCCTTCCGCCGGAGCGGGGGGGCCCCCGCCTGGGTACTTC.

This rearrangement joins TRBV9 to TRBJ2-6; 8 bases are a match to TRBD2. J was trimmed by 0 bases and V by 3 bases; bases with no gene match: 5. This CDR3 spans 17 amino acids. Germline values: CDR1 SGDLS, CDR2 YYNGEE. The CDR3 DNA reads TGTGCCAGCAGCGATCCGGGACTAGTCTCTGGGGCCAACGTCCTGACTTTC. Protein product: CASSDPGLVSGANVLTF.

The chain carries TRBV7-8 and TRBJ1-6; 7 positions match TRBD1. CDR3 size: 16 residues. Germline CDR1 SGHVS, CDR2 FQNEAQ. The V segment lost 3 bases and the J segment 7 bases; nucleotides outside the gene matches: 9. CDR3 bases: TGTGCCAGCAGCTTCAACGTGACAGGGAAAAATTCACCCCTCCACTTT. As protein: CASSFNVTGKNSPLHF.

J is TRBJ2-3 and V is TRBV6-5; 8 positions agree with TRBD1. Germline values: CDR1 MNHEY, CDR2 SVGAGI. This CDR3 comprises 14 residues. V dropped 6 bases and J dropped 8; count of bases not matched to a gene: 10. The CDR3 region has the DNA TGTGCCAGCAGGACGACAGGGGCCCTCGGTACGCAGTATTTT. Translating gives CASRTTGALGTQYF.

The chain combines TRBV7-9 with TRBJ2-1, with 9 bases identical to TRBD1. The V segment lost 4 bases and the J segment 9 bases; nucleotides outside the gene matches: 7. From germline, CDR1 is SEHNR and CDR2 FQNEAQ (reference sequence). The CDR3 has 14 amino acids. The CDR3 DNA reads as TGTGCCAGCAGCTCACAGGGGGCGCCCCTTGAGCAGTTCTTC. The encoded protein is CASSSQGAPLEQFF.

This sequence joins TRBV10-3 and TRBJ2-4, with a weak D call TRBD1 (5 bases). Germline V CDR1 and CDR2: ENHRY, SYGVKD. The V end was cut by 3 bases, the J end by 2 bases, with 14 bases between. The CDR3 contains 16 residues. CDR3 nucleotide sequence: TGTGCCATCAGTGATGGGGCAGGGTTTACCAAAAACATTCAGTACTTC. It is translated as CAISDGAGFTKNIQYF.

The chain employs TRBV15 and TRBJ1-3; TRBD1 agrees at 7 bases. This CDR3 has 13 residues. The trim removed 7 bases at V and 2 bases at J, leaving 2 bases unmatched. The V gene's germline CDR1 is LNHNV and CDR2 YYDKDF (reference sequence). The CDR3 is CATIDRAGNTIYF. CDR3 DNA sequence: TGTGCCACCATCGACAGGGCTGGAAACACCATATATTTT. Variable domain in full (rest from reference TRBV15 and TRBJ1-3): DAMVIQNPRYQVTQFGKPVTLSCSQTLNHNVMYWYQQKSSQAPKLLFHYYDKDFNNEADTPDNFQSRRPNTSFCFLDIRSPGLGDTAMYLCATIDRAGNTIYFGEGSWLTVV.

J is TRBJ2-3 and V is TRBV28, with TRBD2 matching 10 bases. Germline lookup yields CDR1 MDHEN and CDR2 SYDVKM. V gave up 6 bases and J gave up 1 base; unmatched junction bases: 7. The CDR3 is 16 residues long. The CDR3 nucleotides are TGTGCCAGCAGCCCCGCCGGGACTAGCGGCACAGATACGCAGTATTTT. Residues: CASSPAGTSGTDTQYF.

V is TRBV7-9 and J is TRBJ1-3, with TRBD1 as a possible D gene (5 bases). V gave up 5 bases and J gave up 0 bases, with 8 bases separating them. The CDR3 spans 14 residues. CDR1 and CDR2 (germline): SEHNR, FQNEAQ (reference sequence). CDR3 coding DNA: TGTGCCAGCAGCCCGGGGGACTCTGGAAACACCATATATTTT. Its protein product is CASSPGDSGNTIYF.

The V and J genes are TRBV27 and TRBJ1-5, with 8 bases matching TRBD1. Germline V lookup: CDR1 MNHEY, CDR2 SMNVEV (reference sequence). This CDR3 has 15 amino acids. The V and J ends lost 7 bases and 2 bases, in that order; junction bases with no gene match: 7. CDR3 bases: TGTGCCAGCACCCCCGGGACAGGAGGCAATCAGCCCCAGCATTTT. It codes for CASTPGTGGNQPQHF.

This CDR3 is CASSFGGNTIYF. The CDR3 DNA reads as TGTGCCAGCAGTTTCGGTGGAAACACCATATATTTT. This chain connects TRBV6-5 to TRBJ1-3; no clear D. Deletions cut 4 bases from V and 3 bases from J, with 4 bases between. Germline loops: CDR1 MNHEY, CDR2 SVGAGI. CDR3 size: 12 residues.

Written as DNA, the CDR3 is TGTGCCAGCTCACCCTACGCGGACAGCAATGATGGCTACACCTTC. Encoded protein: CASSPYADSNDGYTF. This chain links TRBV18 with TRBJ1-2; TRBD1 might be the D (6 bases). The CDR3 spans 15 residues. Trimming pared 3 bases from V and 6 bases from J, leaving 17 bases between. Germline loops: CDR1 KGHSH, CDR2 LQKENI.

CDR3 DNA sequence: TGTGCCAGCAGCTTAGGCCGCCGAGGGTCGAACATTCAGTACTTC. Translated: CASSLGRRGSNIQYF. The rearrangement links TRBV7-2 to TRBJ2-4; possibly TRBD2 for D (5 bases). With 1 base removed from V and 7 bases from J, the gap between germline ends came to 14 bases. Germline CDR1 and CDR2: SGHTA and FQGNSA. This CDR3 is built from 15 residues.

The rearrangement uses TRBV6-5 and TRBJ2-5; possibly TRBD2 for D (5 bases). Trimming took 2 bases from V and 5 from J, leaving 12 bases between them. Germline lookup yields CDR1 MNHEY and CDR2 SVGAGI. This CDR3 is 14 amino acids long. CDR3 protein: CASSYTAGYETQYF. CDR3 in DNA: TGTGCCAGCAGTTACACCGCGGGTTACGAGACCCAGTACTTC.